One TCR beta chain is described in this entry. The data are from a study of blood T cell repertoires in COVID-19. As for the study in general: Specimens from acute and convalescent COVID-19 originated in the United States, Italy and Spain. The cDNA or gDNA used as material had been derived from T cells, B-cell-depleted T cells, or PBMCs.

This CDR3 has 15 amino acids. CDR1 and CDR2 (germline): LNHDA, SQIVND (reference sequence). The V and J ends lost 10 bases and 0 bases respectively, with 17 bases between them. Cohort assignment relied on participant-reported clinical history. Original processing methods: Scientists estimated how many nucleated cells there were by amplifying reference gene primers. Sequencing was performed with immunoSEQ multiplex PCR; in TCRdb, only in-frame clones are kept and a portion is missing. V and J calls and clone size follow that table, whereas D and trimming were derived from the DNA. This sample yields under 300,000 clones, of which approximately 86% are seen a single time; roughly 6.3% belongs to the top ten.

The clonotype was recovered from a woman aged 25 to 45 with acute COVID-19. This chain joins TRBV19 and TRBJ2-3, with a weak D call TRBD2 (5 bases). Sequencing input: PBMCs or T cells enriched from blood (not recorded which). The CDR3: CATSRTPTSTDTQYF. CDR3 sequence (DNA): TGTGCCACCTCTAGGACTCCAACTAGCACAGATACGCAGTATTTT.